This T cell receptor beta chain was documented in a study of vaccination effects on CD4 cells after COVID-19 (dated by TCRdb to between 2021 and 2024). In the study overall: Post-vaccine samples across the study were collected a median of 72 days after the second dose, with a range of 14 to 241. In both COVID-19 convalescent patients and infection-naive vaccine recipients, the study compared SARS-CoV-2 spike-specific CD4+ TCR repertoires from before mRNA vaccination with those from after it. The full study included roughly 10 COVID-19 convalescent patients and a handful of SARS-CoV-2-naive healthy vaccine recipients. Cultures from other donors in the study were sequenced with the Oncomine TCR Beta short-read assay on an Illumina iSeq 100.

Library method: the immunoSEQ multiplex PCR assay. TCR beta CDR3 sequencing was performed on DNA from the cultured, isolated CD4+ T cells. For the original study's pipeline: Non-productive TCR sequences were discarded, and reads were trimmed to the CDR3 region, with only CDR3s of 7 or more amino acids retained. Antigen-specific clonotypes were identified with the MANAFEST web app by comparing expansion in peptide wells against reference cultures. Positive clones required FDR<0.05 expansion versus reference and all other wells, odds ratio above 5, and frequency above 0.1% in two replicate wells. Clonotypes significantly expanded in SARS-CoV-2 spike wells and in at least one common cold coronavirus spike condition were defined as cross-reactive. Using the stringdist R package, CDR3 similarity was measured by Levenshtein distance, and unrooted trees were constructed with ape in R 3.6.1. The table was pulled from immuneACCESS by TCRdb, which kept in-frame rearrangements only. Such tables lose some clones; where checked, under half of the loss comes from unresolved V genes, and the rest has no known cause. That table supplies the V and J calls and clone size; D and trimming were determined from the DNA. Recorded for this sample are roughly 14,000 clones; 72% of them occurred a single time. Over 8.5% of the sample rests with the top ten.

The full study reports these points: Among healthy vaccine recipients, nearly all vaccine-induced clones were SARS-CoV-2 mono-reactive, and just 1 of 255 was cross-reactive with common cold coronaviruses. The study was limited by a small number of convalescent patients and lacked early post-infection timepoints. Both infection-induced and vaccine-induced clones contracted markedly at late post-vaccination timepoints, which is consistent with waning T cell responses.

The CDR3 runs 13 amino acids, cysteine and phenylalanine included. The sequence is cut down to CDR3 DNA, 39 bases in frame from base 1. To identify antigen-specific CD4+ T cell clonotypes by their expansion, the ViraFEST assay first stimulated PBMC with viral peptide pools and then applied TCR sequencing. After less than 13 days of culture, CD4+ T cells were isolated with the EasySep CD4+ T cell isolation kit. Participants received two doses of either the BNT162b2 or the mRNA-1273 mRNA SARS-CoV-2 vaccine. Negative nucleocapsid antibody results before and after vaccination confirmed that the healthy vaccine recipients had no prior SARS-CoV-2 infection. Approximately 2 million PBMC per well were cultured in IMDM with 5% human AB serum, about 9.4 IU/ml IL-2 and gentamicin, plus 10 ug/ml peptides. On days 3 and 7, half of the culture medium was replaced with fresh IL-2-containing medium. Unless noted otherwise, every peptide stimulation condition was grown in triplicate wells. Using Ficoll-Paque Plus gradient centrifugation, PBMC were separated from whole blood and then either used fresh or cryopreserved at -140C. The spike proteins of SARS-CoV-2 and of the common cold coronaviruses HCoV-NL63, HCoV-OC43 and HCoV-229E were spanned by overlapping peptide pools. Genomic DNA was extracted from cultured CD4+ T cells with the QIAamp micro DNA kit.

To note about this clone: Its antigen remains undetermined. Per-base quality was not reported, and no clone a single base away is much larger than it.

Specimen: CD4+ T cells from PBMCs cultured with SARS-CoV-2 spike peptides, collected after COVID-19 vaccination. The meaning of the sample's cell subset or site label: SARS-CoV-2 spike overlapping peptide pool stimulation. The source is a human donor who received a COVID-19 vaccine. The chain couples TRBV12-2 to TRBJ2-3; TRBD1, the table's D call, was not compared with the DNA. TRBV12-2 constitutes a pseudogene. The CDR3 region has the sequence CASRPDRTDTQYF. The DNA is TGTGCAAGTCGCCCAGATCGCACAGATACGCAGTATTTT.